These T cell receptor beta chains were read from a single sample in a study of T-cell memory formation after mild COVID-19. One entry per CDR3 protein results from TCRdb running MiXCR on the 5' RACE reads. The sample yields 550,000 to 600,000 distinct CDR3 sequences, 15% to 20% seen once. Source material: PBMCs or a T cell subset sorted from them (not recorded which). The receptors derive from an adult woman who had mild COVID-19 (a few samples of this study predate the infection). Cell type and time point are not known. CDR3s include the opening cysteine and the closing phenylalanine or tryptophan. D genes are given only for firm matches. Expanded clones are given a class, and other clones once, few, many or no size at all.

>13|-|TRBJ2-1|TRBV5-6|many
TGTGCCAGCAGCTTGCGGGGTTACAATGAGCAGTTCTTC
CASSLRGYNEQFF
>15|TRBD1|TRBJ2-7|TRBV12-3/TRBV12-4|-
TGTGCCAGCAGTTCCCTCGGACAGGGGGAATACGAGCAGTACTTC
CASSSLGQGEYEQYF
>14|-|TRBJ1-2|TRBV27|-
TGTGCCAGCAGTTTCTCCCGCAGCTACTATGGCTACACCTTC
CASSFSRSYYGYTF
>16|-|TRBJ1-2|TRBV11-2|few
TGTGCCAGCAGCTTAGGCCGGGAGTTCTCTAACTATGGCTACACCTTC
CASSLGREFSNYGYTF
>14|TRBD1|TRBJ1-1|TRBV20-1|few
TGCAGTGCTACCTCGACAGGGGTGAACACTGAAGCTTTCTTT
CSATSTGVNTEAFF
>11|-|TRBJ1-2|TRBV5-6|few
TGTGCCAGCAGCTACAACTATGGCTACACCTTC
CASSYNYGYTF
>15|-|TRBJ1-2|TRBV5-1|many
TGCGCCAGCAGCTATTCCGGGACAACAGACTATGGCTACACCTTC
CASSYSGTTDYGYTF
>14|TRBD1|TRBJ2-5|TRBV6-5|-
TGTGCCAGCAGCAGGTCCGGGACAGGGGGTACCCAGTACTTC
CASSRSGTGGTQYF
>14|-|TRBJ2-3|TRBV20-1|few
TGCAGTGCTAAGGAGGGCAGGGCACGAGATACGCAGTATTTT
CSAKEGRARDTQYF
>14|-|TRBJ2-7|TRBV20-1|few
TGCAGTGCTAGGGACCCCCGAGGCTCCTACGAGCAGTACTTC
CSARDPRGSYEQYF
>13|-|TRBJ2-7|TRBV4-1|few
TGCGCCAGCAGCCAGTCCCGTTTCTACGAGCAGTACTTC
CASSQSRFYEQYF
>12|TRBD1|TRBJ1-1|TRBV12-3/TRBV12-4|-
TGTGCCAGCAGGGAGACAGGGACTGAAGCTTTCTTT
CASRETGTEAFF
>16|-|TRBJ1-1|TRBV7-2|-
TGTGCCAGCAGCTTAGCGCACGAGGGCTTGAACACTGAAGCTTTCTTT
CASSLAHEGLNTEAFF
>17|-|TRBJ2-3|TRBV4-2|-
TGTGCCAGCAGCCAAGGGGCCCACAGCGGCAGCACAGATACGCAGTATTTT
CASSQGAHSGSTDTQYF
>14|-|TRBJ1-2|TRBV5-4|few
TGTGCCAGCAGCGTCGGGACGGACTCTCACGGCTACACCTTC
CASSVGTDSHGYTF
>14|-|TRBJ2-7|TRBV5-1|-
TGCGCCAGCGGCCAGCAGGGGACCACCTACGAGCAGTACTTC
CASGQQGTTYEQYF
>15|TRBD2|TRBJ2-1|TRBV12-3/TRBV12-4|-
TGTGCCAGCAGTCCCGTAGCGGGAGGCTCCAATGAGCAGTTCTTC
CASSPVAGGSNEQFF
>15|-|TRBJ2-7|TRBV5-1|-
TGCGCCAGCAGCCACGGGCCCCGAGGAACCTACGAGCAGTACTTC
CASSHGPRGTYEQYF
>15|-|TRBJ1-1|TRBV5-1|few
TGCGCCAGCAGCCCAGGGCGCGGCGGGGACACTGAAGCTTTCTTT
CASSPGRGGDTEAFF
>15|-|TRBJ1-5|TRBV4-1|few
TGCGCCAGCAGCCAAGGACGTGCGGGTAATCAGCCCCAGCATTTT
CASSQGRAGNQPQHF
>16|TRBD2|TRBJ2-2|TRBV5-6|few
TGTGCCAGCAGCTCTGATCGTGGACTAGTTAACGGGGAGCTGTTTTTT
CASSSDRGLVNGELFF
>15|TRBD2|TRBJ2-3|TRBV7-3|-
TGTGCCAGCAGCTCTACTAGCGGGAGTAAAAATACGCAGTATTTT
CASSSTSGSKNTQYF
>16|TRBD1|TRBJ2-1|TRBV10-3|-
TGTGCCATCAGTGAATGGACAGGTTCTACCTACAATGAGCAGTTCTTC
CAISEWTGSTYNEQFF
>17|TRBD1|TRBJ1-2|TRBV20-1|-
TGCAGTGCCGACTACCGGGACAGGGGAAAGGCTAACTATGGCTACACCTTC
CSADYRDRGKANYGYTF
>15|-|TRBJ2-1|TRBV12-3/TRBV12-4|many
TGTGCCAGCGCTATTAGCTGGGGGAGAACGATTGAGCAGTTCTTC
CASAISWGRTIEQFF
>15|TRBD1|TRBJ2-7|TRBV4-1|-
TGCGCCAGCAGCCCGACCGAGACAGGGGACTACGAGCAGTACTTC
CASSPTETGDYEQYF
>14|-|TRBJ1-2|TRBV29-1|-
TGCAGCGCCATCATAAGCCGGAGGGCTTTTGGCTACACCTTC
CSAIISRRAFGYTF
>14|TRBD1|TRBJ1-4|TRBV6-1|-
TGTGCCAGCACCCCCGGACAGGGGAATGAAAAACTGTTTTTT
CASTPGQGNEKLFF
>15|TRBD1|TRBJ1-2|TRBV9|-
TGTGCCAGCAGCGCGAACAGGGGGAACCACTATGGCTACACCTTC
CASSANRGNHYGYTF
>16|-|TRBJ1-6|TRBV27|few
TGTGCCAGCAGAACATCAAGACAGACGTATAATTCACCCCTCCACTTT
CASRTSRQTYNSPLHF
>11|-|TRBJ2-7|TRBV6-2/TRBV6-3|-
TGTGCCAGCGATCAGGCCGGCGAGCAGTACTTC
CASDQAGEQYF
>20|TRBD1|TRBJ2-3|TRBV12-3/TRBV12-4|few
TGTGCCAGCAGTTCCTCCCTCGGGACAGGGGGCGTGGTGTACGCAGATACGCAGTATTTT
CASSSSLGTGGVVYADTQYF
>16|-|TRBJ2-7|TRBV27|few
TGTGCCAGCAGTGCCTCGGGCAGTTACACCACCTACGAGCAGTACTTC
CASSASGSYTTYEQYF
>18|TRBD2|TRBJ2-3|TRBV24-1|many
TGTGCCACCAGTGACCGATGGACTAGCGGCCGGCGGGCAGATACGCAGTATTTT
CATSDRWTSGRRADTQYF
>14|TRBD2|TRBJ2-1|TRBV27|-
TGTGCCAGCAAGAGACTAGCTGGTGGCAATGAGCAGTTCTTC
CASKRLAGGNEQFF
>15|-|TRBJ1-2|TRBV15|-
TGTGCCACCAGCAGAGGGGGGGCTGAGCCTTATGGCTACACCTTC
CATSRGGAEPYGYTF
>15|TRBD1|TRBJ1-6|TRBV3-1|few
TGTGCCAGCAGCGTTGGAAGGACAGGGGATTCACCCCTCCACTTT
CASSVGRTGDSPLHF
>14|-|TRBJ2-1|TRBV29-1|-
TGCAGCGTTGAAGGACAGACGGACTACAATGAGCAGTTCTTC
CSVEGQTDYNEQFF
>18|TRBD2|TRBJ2-7|TRBV7-2|few
TGTGCCAGCAGCTTAGTCGCTAGCGGGGGGAGCGATACTACGAGGCAGTACTTC
CASSLVASGGSDTTRQYF
>14|TRBD1|TRBJ2-7|TRBV5-1|few
TGCGCCAGCAGCGAGGGACAGGGGGCGGTGGAGCAGTACTTC
CASSEGQGAVEQYF
>13|-|TRBJ2-1|TRBV4-1|few
TGCGCCAGCAGCGCCCGGATCTACAATGAGCAGTTCTTC
CASSARIYNEQFF
>14|-|TRBJ2-1|TRBV29-1|few
TGCAGCGTTGAAGATCGTCACTCATACAATGAGCAGTTCTTC
CSVEDRHSYNEQFF
>14|TRBD2|TRBJ2-5|TRBV12-3/TRBV12-4|-
TGTGCCAGCAGTTTCTCTAGCGGCCAAGAGACCCAGTACTTC
CASSFSSGQETQYF
>16|-|TRBJ2-3|TRBV11-3|few
TGTGCCAGCAGCTTAGATCGGGGATCTAGCACAGATACGCAGTATTTT
CASSLDRGSSTDTQYF
>15|-|TRBJ1-5|TRBV5-5|-
TGTGCCAGCAGCGCGGTACAGGGAGGAGGTCAGCCCCAGCATTTT
CASSAVQGGGQPQHF
>14|-|TRBJ1-5|TRBV20-1|-
TGCAGTGCTAGAGATCTCAATCGGGGCCAGCCCCAGCATTTT
CSARDLNRGQPQHF